The T cell receptor (beta chain) under discussion was sequenced for a study of patients and donors after allogeneic stem cell transplantation. This clonotype has only a few counts. V lost 1 base to trimming and J lost 6 bases; unmatched junction nucleotides: 4. The CDR3 is 15 residues long. TCRdb reprocessed the RT-PCR reads with MiXCR, giving one entry per CDR3 protein. The table shows under 200,000 distinct CDR3 sequences, with 30% occurring only once. The TCR comes from a human donor who was either an allogeneic HSCT recipient or a stem cell or donor lymphocyte infusion donor (not recorded which). It is not recorded whose cells these are; they may come from a transplant donor. Sample: blood, either unsorted or a sorted T cell fraction (not recorded which). The V gene is TRBV12-3 or TRBV12-4, the J gene TRBJ1-2; TRBD1 matches at 11 bases. This CDR3 reads CASSLDRTGGDGYTF. The CDR3 DNA reads TGTGCCAGCAGTTTAGATCGGACAGGGGGCGATGGCTACACCTTC.